The rows below give T cell receptor beta chains drawn from one sample of a study of PD-L1 blockade in urothelial cancer. Libraries were prepared by immunoSEQ multiplex PCR; TCRdb keeps only in-frame clonotypes and omits some of them. In the table there are more than 65,000 clones, about 90% of which are singletons. The sequences come from PBMCs, collected around atezolizumab (anti-PD-L1) treatment. All receptors come from a woman between 65 and 79 years old with urothelial cancer. Each CDR3 is given with its conserved first and last residue. A D gene is named only where the DNA matches it firmly. Only part of the rows carry a size: once, few, many, or a class if the clone is expanded.

-,TRBJ2-7,TRBD2,TRBV29-1,CSGLAGDGVEQYF,TGCAGCGGACTAGCGGGAGACGGGGTCGAGCAGTACTTC
-,TRBJ1-1,-,TRBV5-4,CASSAKAGRNTEAFF,TGTGCCAGCAGCGCCAAAGCGGGGAGGAACACTGAAGCTTTCTTT
-,TRBJ1-1,-,TRBV19,CASLSRYSKNTEAFF,TGTGCCAGTCTTAGTAGGTACAGCAAGAACACTGAAGCTTTCTTT
few,TRBJ2-2,-,TRBV19,CASSMGSGTGELFF,TGTGCCAGTAGTATGGGGAGTGGGACCGGGGAGCTGTTTTTT
-,TRBJ1-5,-,TRBV7-2,CASSPGVGAPQPQHF,TGTGCCAGCAGCCCTGGGGTGGGGGCCCCTCAGCCCCAGCATTTT
-,TRBJ2-5,TRBD2,TRBV28,CASGVRGGRQETQYF,TGTGCCAGCGGGGTCCGGGGGGGGAGGCAAGAGACCCAGTACTTC
-,TRBJ2-7,-,TRBV28,CASFGGLPPYEQYF,TGTGCCAGTTTTGGCGGGCTACCCCCCTACGAGCAGTACTTC
few,TRBJ2-1,-,TRBV11-2,CASSAGVLGQFF,TGTGCCAGCAGCGCAGGGGTGTTAGGGCAGTTCTTC
-,TRBJ2-7,-,TRBV2,CASSTGTLFYEQYF,TGTGCCAGCAGCACCGGGACATTATTCTACGAGCAGTACTTC
-,TRBJ1-2,-,TRBV7-2,CASSSPGGRTDYGYTF,TGTGCCAGCAGCTCGCCGGGGGGGCGTACAGACTATGGCTACACCTTC
-,TRBJ1-3,TRBD1,TRBV5-1,CASSLSTGGYGNTIYF,TGCGCCAGCAGCTTATCGACAGGGGGTTATGGAAACACCATATATTTT
-,TRBJ2-7,TRBD2,TRBV5-5,CASSLVGGRNEQYF,TGTGCCAGCAGCTTGGTCGGCGGGAGAAACGAGCAGTACTTC
-,TRBJ2-2,TRBD2,TRBV4-3,CASSQGTSGGSGGELFF,TGCGCCAGCAGCCAGGGGACTAGCGGGGGGAGTGGCGGGGAGCTGTTTTTT
-,TRBJ1-6,-,TRBV6-1,CASSVTGTANNSPLHF,TGTGCCAGCAGTGTAACCGGGACTGCGAATAATTCACCCCTCCACTTT
-,TRBJ2-4,TRBD1,TRBV5-1,CASSGTGGLNIQYF,TGCGCCAGCAGCGGGACAGGGGGCCTAAACATTCAGTACTTC
-,TRBJ2-1,TRBD2,TRBV4-1,CASSLRLAGGRLSYNEQFF,TGCGCCAGCAGCCTAAGACTAGCGGGAGGGCGTCTCTCCTACAATGAGCAGTTCTTC
-,TRBJ2-5,TRBD1,TRBV11-3,CASSLGQGEKTQYF,TGTGCCAGCAGCTTAGGACAGGGGGAAAAGACCCAGTACTTC
-,TRBJ2-3,TRBD2,TRBV18,CASSSGTSGSSDTQYF,TGTGCCAGCTCCTCCGGGACTAGCGGGAGTTCAGATACGCAGTATTTT
-,TRBJ2-5,TRBD2,TRBV10-2,CASSRLAGGEETQYF,TGCGCCAGCAGTCGACTAGCGGGGGGGGAAGAGACCCAGTACTTC
-,TRBJ1-5,-,TRBV27,CASRPGTSYSNQPQHF,TGTGCCAGCAGGCCCGGGACAAGTTATAGCAATCAGCCCCAGCATTTT
few,TRBJ2-7,-,TRBV5-1,CASSSKGQTPYEQYF,TGCGCCAGCAGCTCGAAAGGACAAACACCCTACGAGCAGTACTTC
-,TRBJ1-6,-,TRBV19,CASSIVGRGSPLHF,TGTGCCAGTAGTATAGTAGGCAGGGGATCACCCCTCCACTTT
once,TRBJ2-7,TRBD1,TRBV14,CASSQTGQSSYEQYF,TGTGCCAGCAGCCAAACGGGACAGAGCTCCTACGAGCAGTACTTC
-,TRBJ1-3,-,TRBV23-1,CAWRGGGNTIYF,TGCGCCTGGCGGGGTGGTGGAAACACCATATATTTT
-,TRBJ2-2,TRBD2,TRBV11-3,CASSLGSGANTGELFF,TGTGCCAGCAGCTTGGGAAGCGGGGCGAACACCGGGGAGCTGTTTTTT
-,TRBJ2-7,TRBD2,TRBV6-5,CASSWASGTYEQYF,TGTGCCAGCAGTTGGGCTAGCGGAACCTACGAGCAGTACTTC
once,TRBJ2-7,-,TRBV6-6,CASSQQQWEIGEQYF,TGTGCCAGCAGCCAACAACAATGGGAGATAGGGGAGCAGTACTTC
-,TRBJ1-5,-,TRBV5-6,CASSYTPAGLSNQPQHF,TGTGCCAGCAGCTACACTCCGGCAGGGTTGAGCAATCAGCCCCAGCATTTT
-,TRBJ2-7,TRBD1,TRBV2,CATDRDGNYEQYF,TGTGCCACAGACAGGGACGGTAACTACGAGCAGTACTTC
-,TRBJ2-3,-,TRBV18,CASSPTQGRVTDTQYF,TGTGCCAGCTCACCAACCCAGGGTAGGGTCACAGATACGCAGTATTTT
-,TRBJ2-3,TRBD1,TRBV10-1,CASSDGYRGSTDTQYF,TGCGCCAGCAGTGATGGTTACAGGGGGAGCACAGATACGCAGTATTTT
-,TRBJ1-5,-,TRBV9,CASSPGQSNQPQHF,TGTGCCAGCAGCCCGGGACAAAGCAATCAGCCCCAGCATTTT
-,TRBJ2-2,TRBD2,TRBV19,CASSIRLAGATGELFF,TGTGCCAGTAGTATTAGGCTAGCGGGAGCCACCGGGGAGCTGTTTTTT
-,TRBJ2-1,-,TRBV7-6,CASSLAPTANEQFF,TGTGCCAGCAGCTTAGCCCCCACAGCAAATGAGCAGTTCTTC
-,TRBJ1-2,TRBD1,TRBV27,CASSGQGDYGYTF,TGTGCCAGCAGTGGACAGGGGGACTATGGCTACACCTTC
-,TRBJ2-1,-,TRBV5-4,CASSILKGQMDDEQFF,TGTGCCAGCAGCATTCTAAAAGGACAAATGGATGATGAGCAGTTCTTC
-,TRBJ2-7,TRBD2,TRBV2,CASSPIAGVGYEQYF,TGTGCCAGCAGCCCCATAGCGGGAGTAGGGTACGAGCAGTACTTC
-,TRBJ2-1,-,TRBV18,CASSPKEDYEQFF,TGTGCCAGCTCACCTAAGGAGGATTATGAGCAGTTCTTC
-,TRBJ2-1,TRBD2,TRBV25-1,CASSEIAGGGNEQFF,TGTGCCAGCAGTGAAATAGCGGGAGGTGGCAATGAGCAGTTCTTC